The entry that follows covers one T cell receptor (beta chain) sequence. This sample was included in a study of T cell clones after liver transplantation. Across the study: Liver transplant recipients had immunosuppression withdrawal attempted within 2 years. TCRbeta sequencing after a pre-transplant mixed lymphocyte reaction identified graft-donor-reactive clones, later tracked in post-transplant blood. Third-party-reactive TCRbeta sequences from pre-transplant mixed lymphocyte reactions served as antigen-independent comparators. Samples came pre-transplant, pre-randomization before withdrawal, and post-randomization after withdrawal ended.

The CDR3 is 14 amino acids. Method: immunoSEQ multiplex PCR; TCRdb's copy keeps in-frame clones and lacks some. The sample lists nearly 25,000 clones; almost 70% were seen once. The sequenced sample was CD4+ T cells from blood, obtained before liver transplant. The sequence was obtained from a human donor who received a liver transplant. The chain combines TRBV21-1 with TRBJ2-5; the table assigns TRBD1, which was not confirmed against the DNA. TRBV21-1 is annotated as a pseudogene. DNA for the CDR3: TGTGCCAGCAGCGACCGGGACATCAAGGAGACCCAGTACTTC. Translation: CASSDRDIKETQYF.